The clone carrying this T cell receptor beta chain has more than one count but fewer than ten. Its antigen remains unknown. A NOSPECS grade of at least 4, a Clinical Activity Score of at least 3 and duration under 3 months were recorded in ophthalmopathy patients. Exclusions: uncontrolled infection, other autoimmune disease, pregnancy, lactation. These data originate in a study of T cells in Graves' hyperthyroidism and ophthalmopathy. Amplification targeted TCR beta CDR3 regions from RNA transcripts. HTBI primers were used for first-round RT-PCR of the TCR CDR3. From the multiplex PCR reads, TCRdb called clonotypes with MiXCR, one entry per CDR3 protein. The data hold around 350,000 distinct CDR3 sequences, with around 15% observed a single time. The V segment lost 5 bases and the J segment 3 bases; nucleotides outside the gene matches: 8. CDR3 length: 15 amino acids. Germline V lookup: CDR1 MNHEY, CDR2 SMNVEV (reference sequence).

Study-wide results and caveats: Among thyroid clonotypes expanded above 0.001, most also appeared in blood.

Sequenced material: blood. The chain carries TRBV27 and TRBJ1-1, with 8 bases fitting TRBD1. The sequence was obtained from a woman aged 60-70 years with Graves' ophthalmopathy. Here the CDR3 DNA reads TGTGCCAGCAGTCCCTATCAGGGGGCTGACACTGAAGCTTTCTTT. Encoded protein: CASSPYQGADTEAFF.